This T cell receptor (beta chain) was identified during a study of T cell responses to AZD1222 COVID-19 vaccine. Study conclusions and caveats: Spike-specific TCR repertoires showed rising breadth and depth after two AZD1222 doses. Clonal diversity may have been underestimated, and the donors were mostly white British, with more females than males.

CDR1 is SEHNR and CDR2 is FQNEAQ in the germline V gene (reference sequence). The CDR3 covers 14 residues. V lost 5 bases and J 1 base, leaving 11 bases between the germline ends. The assay was immunoSEQ multiplex PCR, and TCRdb's table has in-frame clones only and misses some. The data hold some 120,000 clones, with 92% observed a single time. Remarks on this clone: Antigen specificity is unknown.

Second-dose intervals of approximately 4 or approximately 12 weeks were pooled. The receptor's source is an adult who received the AZD1222 COVID-19 vaccine. This sequence joins TRBV7-9 and TRBJ1-1, with D perhaps matching TRBD1 (5 bases). The input for sequencing was peripheral blood, taken 28 days after the second AZD1222 dose. This CDR3 reads CASSLPDRNTEAFF. The CDR3 bases are TGTGCCAGCAGCCTGCCCGACAGGAACACTGAAGCTTTCTTT. The full variable domain, completed using reference TRBV7-9 and TRBJ1-1, is DTGVSQNPRHKITKRGQNVTFRCDPISEHNRLYWYRQTLGQGPEFLTYFQNEAQLEKSRLLSDRFSAERPKGSFSTLEIQRTEQGDSAMYLCASSLPDRNTEAFFGQGTRLTVV.